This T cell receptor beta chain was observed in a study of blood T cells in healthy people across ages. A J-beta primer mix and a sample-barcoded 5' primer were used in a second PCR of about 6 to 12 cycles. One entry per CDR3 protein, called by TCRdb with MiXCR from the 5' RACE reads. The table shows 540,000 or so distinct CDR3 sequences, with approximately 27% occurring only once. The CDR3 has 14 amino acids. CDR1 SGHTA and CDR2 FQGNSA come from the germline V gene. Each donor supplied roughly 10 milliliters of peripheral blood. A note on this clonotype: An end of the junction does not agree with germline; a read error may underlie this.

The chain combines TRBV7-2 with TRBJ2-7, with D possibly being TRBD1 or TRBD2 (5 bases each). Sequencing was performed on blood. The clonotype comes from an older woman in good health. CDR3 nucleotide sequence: TGTGCCAGCAGTTTGGGGGTGCCATCCTACGAGCAGTGCTTC. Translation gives CASSLGVPSYEQCF.